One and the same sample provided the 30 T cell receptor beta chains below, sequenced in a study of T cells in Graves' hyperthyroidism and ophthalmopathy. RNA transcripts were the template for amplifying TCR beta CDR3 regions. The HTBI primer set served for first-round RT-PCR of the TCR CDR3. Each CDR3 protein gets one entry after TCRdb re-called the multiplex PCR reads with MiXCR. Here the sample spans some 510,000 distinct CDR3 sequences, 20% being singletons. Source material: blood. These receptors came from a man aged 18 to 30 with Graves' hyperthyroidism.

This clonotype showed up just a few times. The CDR3 DNA sequence: TGTGCCAGCAGCAAAAGGGGGATTGGCTACACCTTC. Protein sequence: CASSKRGIGYTF. The chain couples TRBV12-3 or TRBV12-4 to TRBJ1-2, with D tentatively TRBD1 (6 bases). The CDR3 runs to 12 residues. The V and J ends lost 6 bases and 7 bases respectively, with 12 bases between them.

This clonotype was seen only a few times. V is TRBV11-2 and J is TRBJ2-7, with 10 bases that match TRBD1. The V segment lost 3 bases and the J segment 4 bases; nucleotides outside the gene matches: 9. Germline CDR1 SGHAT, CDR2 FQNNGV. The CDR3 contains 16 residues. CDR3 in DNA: TGTGCCAGCAGCTTCGGAGGGACAGGGGTTTTATACGAGCAGTACTTC. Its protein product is CASSFGGTGVLYEQYF.

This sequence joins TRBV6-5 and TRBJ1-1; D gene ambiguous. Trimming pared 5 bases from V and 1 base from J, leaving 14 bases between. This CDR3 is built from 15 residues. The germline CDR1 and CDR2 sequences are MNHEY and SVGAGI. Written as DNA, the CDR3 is TGTGCCAGCAGTCACGGCTTGGTCAAGAACACTGAAGCTTTCTTT. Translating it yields CASSHGLVKNTEAFF.

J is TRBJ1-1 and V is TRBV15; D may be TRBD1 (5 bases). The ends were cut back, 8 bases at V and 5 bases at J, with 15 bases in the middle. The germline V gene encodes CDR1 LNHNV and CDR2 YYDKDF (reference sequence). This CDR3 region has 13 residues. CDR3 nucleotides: TGTGCCACCTCCAGGTTTGGGGGGACTGAAGCTTTCTTT. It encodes CATSRFGGTEAFF.

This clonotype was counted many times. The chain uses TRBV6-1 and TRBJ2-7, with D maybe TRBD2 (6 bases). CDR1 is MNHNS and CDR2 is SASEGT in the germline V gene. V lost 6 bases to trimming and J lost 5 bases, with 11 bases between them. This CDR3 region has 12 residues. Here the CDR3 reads CASSQGLDEQYF. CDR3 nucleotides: TGTGCCAGCAGCCAGGGACTCGACGAGCAGTACTTC.

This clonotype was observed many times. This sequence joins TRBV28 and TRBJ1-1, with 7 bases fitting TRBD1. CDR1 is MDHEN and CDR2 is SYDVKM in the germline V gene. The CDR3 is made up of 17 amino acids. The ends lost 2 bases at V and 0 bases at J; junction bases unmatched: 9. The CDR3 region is CASSLATQGFMNTEAFF. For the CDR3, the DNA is TGTGCCAGCAGTTTAGCGACACAGGGGTTCATGAACACTGAAGCTTTCTTT. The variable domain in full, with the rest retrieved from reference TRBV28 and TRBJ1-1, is DVKVTQSSRYLVKRTGEKVFLECVQDMDHENMFWYRQDPGLGLRLIYFSYDVKMKEKGDIPEGYSVSREKKERFSLILESASTNQTSMYLCASSLATQGFMNTEAFFGQGTRLTVV.

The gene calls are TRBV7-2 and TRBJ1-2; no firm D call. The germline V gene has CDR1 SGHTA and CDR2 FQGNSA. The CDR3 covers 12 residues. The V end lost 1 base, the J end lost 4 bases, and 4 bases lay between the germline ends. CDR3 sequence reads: CASSLGIYGYTF. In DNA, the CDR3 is TGTGCCAGCAGCTTAGGTATCTATGGCTACACCTTC.

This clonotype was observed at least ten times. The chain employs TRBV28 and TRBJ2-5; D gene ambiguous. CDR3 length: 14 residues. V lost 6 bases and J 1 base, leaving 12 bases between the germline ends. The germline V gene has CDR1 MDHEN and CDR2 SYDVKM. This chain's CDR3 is CASRGLSTQETQYF. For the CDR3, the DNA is TGTGCCAGCAGGGGCCTAAGTACCCAAGAGACCCAGTACTTC.

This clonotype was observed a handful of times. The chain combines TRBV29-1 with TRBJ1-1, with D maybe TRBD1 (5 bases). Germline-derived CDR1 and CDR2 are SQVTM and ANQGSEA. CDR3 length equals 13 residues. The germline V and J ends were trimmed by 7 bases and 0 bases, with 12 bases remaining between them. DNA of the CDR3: TGCAGCGCCTGTAAGGGGATGAACACTGAAGCTTTCTTT. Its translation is CSACKGMNTEAFF.

This CDR3 is CASLKGQFSGANVLTF. CDR3 bases: TGTGCCAGCCTAAAAGGACAGTTCTCTGGGGCCAACGTCCTGACTTTC. The chain carries TRBV6-1 and TRBJ2-6, with TRBD1 as a possible D gene (6 bases). Germline lookup yields CDR1 MNHNS and CDR2 SASEGT. This CDR3 has 16 amino acids. Trimming stripped 8 bases from V and 0 bases from J, with 14 bases between.

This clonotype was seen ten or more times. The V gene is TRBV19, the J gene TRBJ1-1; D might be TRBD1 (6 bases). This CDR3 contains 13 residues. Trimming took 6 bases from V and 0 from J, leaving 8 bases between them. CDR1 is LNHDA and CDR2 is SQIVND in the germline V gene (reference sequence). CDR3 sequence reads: CASRRTVNTEAFF. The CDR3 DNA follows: TGTGCCAGTAGGAGGACAGTGAACACTGAAGCTTTCTTT.

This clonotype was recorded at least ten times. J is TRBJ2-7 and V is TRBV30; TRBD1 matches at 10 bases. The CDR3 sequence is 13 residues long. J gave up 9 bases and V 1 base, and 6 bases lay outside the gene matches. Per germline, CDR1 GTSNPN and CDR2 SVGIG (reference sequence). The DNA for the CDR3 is TGTGCCTGGAGTGCCGGACAGGGGGTGATGCAGTACTTC. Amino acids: CAWSAGQGVMQYF.

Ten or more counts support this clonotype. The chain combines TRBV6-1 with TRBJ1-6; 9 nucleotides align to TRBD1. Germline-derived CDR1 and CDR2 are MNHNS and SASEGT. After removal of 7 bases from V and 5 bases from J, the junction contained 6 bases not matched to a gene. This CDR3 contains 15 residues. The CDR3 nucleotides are TGTGCCAGCATCGACCGGGACAGGGATAATTCACCCCTCCACTTT. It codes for CASIDRDRDNSPLHF.

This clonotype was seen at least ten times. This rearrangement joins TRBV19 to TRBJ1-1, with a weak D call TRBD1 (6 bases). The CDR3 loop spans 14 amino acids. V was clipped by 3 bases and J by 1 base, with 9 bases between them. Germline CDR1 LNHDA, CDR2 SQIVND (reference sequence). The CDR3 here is CASSIGQRNTEAFF. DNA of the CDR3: TGTGCCAGTAGTATTGGACAGCGGAACACTGAAGCTTTCTTT.

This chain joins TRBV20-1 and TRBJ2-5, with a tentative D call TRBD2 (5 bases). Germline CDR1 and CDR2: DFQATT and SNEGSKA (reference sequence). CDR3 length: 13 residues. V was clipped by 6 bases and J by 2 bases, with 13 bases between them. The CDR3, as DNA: TGCAGTGCCGCCGGACTCGATCAAGAGACCCAGTACTTC. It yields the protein CSAAGLDQETQYF.

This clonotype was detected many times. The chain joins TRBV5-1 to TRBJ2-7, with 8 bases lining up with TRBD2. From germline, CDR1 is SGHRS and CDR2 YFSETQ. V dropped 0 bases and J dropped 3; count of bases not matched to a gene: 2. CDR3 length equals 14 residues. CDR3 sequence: CASSLEAGDYEQYF. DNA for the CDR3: TGCGCCAGCAGCTTGGAAGCGGGGGACTACGAGCAGTACTTC.

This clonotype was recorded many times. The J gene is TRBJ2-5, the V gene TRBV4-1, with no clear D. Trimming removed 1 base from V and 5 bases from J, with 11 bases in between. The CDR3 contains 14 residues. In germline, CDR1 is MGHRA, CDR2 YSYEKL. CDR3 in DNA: TGCGCCAGCAGCCAAGGAAATAGTGGGGAGACCCAGTACTTC. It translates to CASSQGNSGETQYF.

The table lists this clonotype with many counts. CDR3 in DNA: TGTGCCAGTTCTTCGGTGCTTGGGTGGAACACTGAAGCTTTCTTT. Protein sequence: CASSSVLGWNTEAFF. The rearrangement joins TRBV19 to TRBJ1-1; no definite D call. CDR3 length: 15 residues. The germline V gene has CDR1 LNHDA and CDR2 SQIVND (reference sequence). With 8 bases removed from V and 1 base from J, the gap between germline ends came to 17 bases. Full variable domain (remainder filled in from reference TRBV19 and TRBJ1-1): DGGITQSPKYLFRKEGQNVTLSCEQNLNHDAMYWYRQDPGQGLRLIYYSQIVNDFQKGDIAEGYSVSREKKESFPLTVTSAQKNPTAFYLCASSSVLGWNTEAFFGQGTRLTVV.

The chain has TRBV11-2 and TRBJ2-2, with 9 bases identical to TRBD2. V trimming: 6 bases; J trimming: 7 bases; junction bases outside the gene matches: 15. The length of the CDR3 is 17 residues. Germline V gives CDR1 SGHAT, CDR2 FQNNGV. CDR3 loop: CASSYWGQRGAHGELFF. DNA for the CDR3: TGTGCCAGCAGTTATTGGGGGCAGCGGGGGGCCCACGGGGAGCTGTTTTTT.

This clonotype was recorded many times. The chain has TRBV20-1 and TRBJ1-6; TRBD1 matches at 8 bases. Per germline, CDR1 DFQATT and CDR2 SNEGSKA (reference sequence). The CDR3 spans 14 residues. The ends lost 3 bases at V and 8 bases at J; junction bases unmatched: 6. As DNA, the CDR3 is TGCAGTGCTAGCAGGGGGCGAGTCCATTCACCCCTCCACTTT. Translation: CSASRGRVHSPLHF.

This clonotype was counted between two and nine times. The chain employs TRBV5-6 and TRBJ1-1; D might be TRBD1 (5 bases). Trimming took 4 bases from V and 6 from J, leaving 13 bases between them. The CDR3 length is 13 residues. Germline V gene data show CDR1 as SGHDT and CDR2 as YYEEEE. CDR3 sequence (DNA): TGTGCCAGCAGCCCCATCGGAGGGGCTGAAGCTTTCTTT. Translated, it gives CASSPIGGAEAFF.

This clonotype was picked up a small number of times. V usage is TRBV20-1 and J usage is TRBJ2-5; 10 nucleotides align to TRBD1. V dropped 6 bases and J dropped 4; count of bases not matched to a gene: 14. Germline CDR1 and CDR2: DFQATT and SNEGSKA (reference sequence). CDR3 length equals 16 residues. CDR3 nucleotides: TGCAGTGCGTCCGGGACAGGGGTTAAAGGGGGAGAGACCCAGTACTTC. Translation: CSASGTGVKGGETQYF.

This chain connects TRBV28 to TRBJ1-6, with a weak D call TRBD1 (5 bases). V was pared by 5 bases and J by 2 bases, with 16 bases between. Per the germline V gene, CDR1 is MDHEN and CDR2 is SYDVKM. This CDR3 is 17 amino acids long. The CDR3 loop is CASSPNWGETYNSPLHF. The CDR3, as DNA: TGTGCCAGCAGTCCCAATTGGGGGGAAACCTATAATTCACCCCTCCACTTT.

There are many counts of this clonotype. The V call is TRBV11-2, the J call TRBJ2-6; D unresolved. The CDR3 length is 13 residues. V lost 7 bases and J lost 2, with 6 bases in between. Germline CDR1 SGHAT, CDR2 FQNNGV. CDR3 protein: CASTLPGANVLTF. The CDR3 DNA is TGTGCCAGCACTCTTCCTGGGGCCAACGTCCTGACTTTC.

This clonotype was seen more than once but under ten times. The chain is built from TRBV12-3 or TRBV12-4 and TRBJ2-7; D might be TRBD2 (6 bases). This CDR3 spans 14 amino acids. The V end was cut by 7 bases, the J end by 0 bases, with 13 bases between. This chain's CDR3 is CASTTGRSSYEQYF. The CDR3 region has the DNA TGTGCCAGCACCACGGGGAGGAGCTCCTACGAGCAGTACTTC.

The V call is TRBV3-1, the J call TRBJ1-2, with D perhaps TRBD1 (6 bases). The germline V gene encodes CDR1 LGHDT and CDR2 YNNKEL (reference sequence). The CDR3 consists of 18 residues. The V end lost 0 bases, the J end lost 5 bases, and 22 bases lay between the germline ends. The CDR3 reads CASSQDWGPIISLYGYTF. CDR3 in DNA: TGTGCCAGCAGCCAAGATTGGGGGCCCATAATTTCTCTTTATGGCTACACCTTC.

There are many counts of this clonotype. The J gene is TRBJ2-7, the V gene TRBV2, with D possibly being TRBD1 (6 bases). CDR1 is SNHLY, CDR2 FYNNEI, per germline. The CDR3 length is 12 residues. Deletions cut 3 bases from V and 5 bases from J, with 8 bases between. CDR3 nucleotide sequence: TGTGCCAGCAGTGACAGGGGCCACGAGCAGTACTTC. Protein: CASSDRGHEQYF. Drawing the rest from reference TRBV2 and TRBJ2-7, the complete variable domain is EPEVTQTPSHQVTQMGQEVILRCVPISNHLYFYWYRQILGQKVEFLVSFYNNEISEKSEIFDDQFSVERPDGSNFTLKIRSTKLEDSAMYFCASSDRGHEQYFGPGTRLTVT.

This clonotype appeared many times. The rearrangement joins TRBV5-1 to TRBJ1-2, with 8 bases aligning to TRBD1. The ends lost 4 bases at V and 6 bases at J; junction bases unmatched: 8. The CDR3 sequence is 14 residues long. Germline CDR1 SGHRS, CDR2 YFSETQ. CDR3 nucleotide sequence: TGCGCCAGCAGCGGCTGGACAGGGCTAAATGGCTACACCTTC. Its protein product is CASSGWTGLNGYTF.

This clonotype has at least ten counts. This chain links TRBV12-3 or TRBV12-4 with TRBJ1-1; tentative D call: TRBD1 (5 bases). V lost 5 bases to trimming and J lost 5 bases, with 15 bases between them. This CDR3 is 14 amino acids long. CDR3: CASSPAGGGTEAFF. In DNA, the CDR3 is TGTGCCAGCAGTCCCGCGGGGGGGGGAACTGAAGCTTTCTTT.

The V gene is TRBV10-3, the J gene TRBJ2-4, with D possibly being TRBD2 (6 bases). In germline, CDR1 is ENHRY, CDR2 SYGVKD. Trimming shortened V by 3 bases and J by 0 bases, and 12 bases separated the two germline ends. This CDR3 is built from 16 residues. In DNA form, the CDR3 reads TGTGCCATCAGTGACGTGTGGGGGGTAGCCAAAAACATTCAGTACTTC. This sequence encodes CAISDVWGVAKNIQYF.